The 8 T cell receptor beta chains below come from one sample, sequenced in a study of shared clonotypes between healthy human individuals. The assay was immunoSEQ multiplex PCR, and TCRdb's table has in-frame clones only and misses some. The data hold about 95,000 clones, with roughly two thirds observed a single time. Sequencing input: memory CD8+ T cells sorted from blood. Documented subset: CD45RO+ cells pooled with CCR7-negative TemRA cells. The receptor source for this set is a man aged 25 to 40 in good health.

V and J are TRBV25-1 and TRBJ2-3; 7 positions match TRBD2. After removal of 7 bases from V and 0 bases from J, the junction contained 7 bases not matched to a gene. The CDR3 consists of 15 residues. From germline, CDR1 is MGHDK and CDR2 SYGVNS. CDR3 bases: TGTGCCAGCACGATGACTAGCACAAGCACAGATACGCAGTATTTT. This gives the protein CASTMTSTSTDTQYF.

CDR3 residues: CASRTWGGSEAFF. In nucleotides, the CDR3 is TGTGCCAGCAGGACGTGGGGGGGATCTGAAGCTTTCTTT. The chain links TRBV2 to TRBJ1-1; D might be TRBD1 (5 bases). This CDR3 spans 13 amino acids. Trimming cost V 6 bases and J 6 bases, with 14 bases left between them. Germline V lookup: CDR1 SNHLY, CDR2 FYNNEI.

V and J are TRBV7-8 and TRBJ2-3, with 11 bases that match TRBD2. CDR1 and CDR2 from the germline V gene are SGHVS and FQNEAQ. V was clipped by 3 bases and J by 0 bases; unmatched bases: 2. The CDR3 consists of 16 residues. This CDR3 reads CASSFLAGGSTDTQYF. CDR3 sequence (DNA): TGTGCCAGCAGCTTTTTAGCGGGAGGGAGCACAGATACGCAGTATTTT.

This CDR3 reads CASGNGISYEQYF. The CDR3 nucleotides read TGTGCCAGCGGGAACGGGATTTCCTACGAGCAGTACTTC. The rearrangement links TRBV6-5 to TRBJ2-7; D possibly corresponds to TRBD2 (5 bases). Germline V gives CDR1 MNHEY, CDR2 SVGAGI. This CDR3 comprises 13 residues. Trimming removed 8 bases from V and 1 base from J, with 12 bases in between.

The chain employs TRBV6-4 and TRBJ2-3, with D maybe TRBD2 (6 bases). CDR1 is MRHNA and CDR2 is SNTAGT in the germline V gene. The CDR3 is made up of 15 amino acids. The germline V and J ends were trimmed by 0 bases and 1 base, with 8 bases remaining between them. Here the CDR3 DNA reads TGTGCCAGCAGTGACTCTTCGGGGGGCACAGATACGCAGTATTTT. It yields the protein CASSDSSGGTDTQYF.

The sample holds one count of this clone. The J gene is TRBJ2-3, the V gene TRBV2; no clear D gene. The V gene's germline CDR1 is SNHLY and CDR2 FYNNEI. The V end was cut by 7 bases, the J end by 4 bases, with 18 bases between. The CDR3 contains 15 residues. Here the CDR3 DNA reads TGTGCCAGCATAGTGGAACGGATGATGGCAGATACGCAGTATTTT. Protein sequence: CASIVERMMADTQYF.

This clone appeared many times. The genes are TRBV28 and TRBJ2-7, with unresolved D. The germline CDR1 and CDR2 sequences are MDHEN and SYDVKM. This CDR3 has 12 residues. Trimming pared 5 bases from V and 3 bases from J, leaving 8 bases between. The chain's CDR3 is CASSHIDYEQYF. CDR3 nucleotides: TGTGCCAGCAGTCACATAGACTACGAGCAGTACTTC. The variable domain in full, completed from reference TRBV28 and TRBJ2-7, reads DVKVTQSSRYLVKRTGEKVFLECVQDMDHENMFWYRQDPGLGLRLIYFSYDVKMKEKGDIPEGYSVSREKKERFSLILESASTNQTSMYLCASSHIDYEQYFGPGTRLTVT.

The chain couples TRBV5-6 to TRBJ1-1, with no clear D. The CDR3 contains 14 residues. CDR1 SGHDT and CDR2 YYEEEE come from the germline V gene. Deletions cut 1 base from V and 2 bases from J, with 9 bases between. CDR3 DNA sequence: TGTGCCAGCAGCTTGTTGGGGTTAAACACTGAAGCTTTCTTT. It translates to CASSLLGLNTEAFF.